Below, 16 T cell receptor beta chains from the same sample are listed, as sequenced in a study of cytomegalovirus exposure and HLA in healthy donors. The PCR was carried out with 60 Vbeta primers and 13 Jbeta primers. The method was immunoSEQ multiplex PCR; TCRdb's version includes in-frame clones alone and lacks a portion of them. The sample lists about 140,000 clones; around 77% were seen once. Sequencing input: PBMCs. These receptors were taken from a man younger than 30 in good health and CMV-seronegative.

This clone was recorded once. The chain uses TRBV4-2 and TRBJ2-2; D may be TRBD2 (6 bases). The V end was cut by 1 base, the J end by 1 base, with 13 bases between. Per germline, CDR1 LGHNA and CDR2 YNFKEQ. The CDR3 runs 17 residues. The CDR3 here is CASSQGSGLRNTGELFF. The CDR3 bases are TGTGCCAGCAGCCAAGGTTCCGGACTACGGAACACCGGGGAGCTGTTTTTT.

The genes are TRBV19 and TRBJ1-5, with 8 bases identical to TRBD1. The CDR3 has 14 amino acids. Looked up from germline, CDR1 is LNHDA and CDR2 is SQIVND (reference sequence). The ends lost 6 bases at V and 4 bases at J; junction bases unmatched: 5. The CDR3: CASRGGQVNQPQHF. The CDR3 DNA reads TGTGCCAGTAGGGGGGGACAGGTTAATCAGCCCCAGCATTTT.

This chain joins TRBV11-2 and TRBJ2-3, with TRBD2 as a possible D gene (6 bases). The CDR3 is 15 residues long. CDR1 is SGHAT, CDR2 FQNNGV, per germline. Between the trimmed V and J ends, which lost 3 bases and 0 bases, there was a span of 10 bases. CDR3 DNA sequence: TGTGCCAGCAGCTTCCGACTAGTGAGCACAGATACGCAGTATTTT. The encoded protein is CASSFRLVSTDTQYF.

The chain recombines TRBV10-3 with TRBJ2-1, with 7 bases lining up with TRBD1. CDR3 length: 15 residues. J was trimmed by 0 bases and V by 5 bases; bases with no gene match: 4. Germline V CDR1 and CDR2: ENHRY, SYGVKD. CDR3 loop: CAISLDRVSYNEQFF. CDR3 nucleotide sequence: TGTGCCATCAGTCTTGACAGGGTCTCCTACAATGAGCAGTTCTTC.

The count of this clone is one. CDR3 sequence: CASSPVGTTNTGELFF. The DNA for the CDR3 is TGCGCCAGCAGCCCCGTCGGGACAACGAACACCGGGGAGCTGTTTTTT. The genes are TRBV5-1 and TRBJ2-2, with D perhaps TRBD1 (6 bases). Germline CDR1 is SGHRS and CDR2 is YFSETQ. Trimming left V 4 bases short and J 0 bases short, with 13 bases between. This CDR3 contains 16 residues.

J is TRBJ1-5 and V is TRBV23-1; D might be TRBD1 (5 bases). TRBV23-1 qualifies as an ORF whose function is uncertain. This CDR3 is 16 amino acids long. V lost 5 bases, J lost 0 bases, and 14 bases lay in between. CDR3 loop: CASSFGGYHSNQPQHF. The CDR3, as DNA: TGCGCCAGCAGTTTCGGGGGATACCATAGCAATCAGCCCCAGCATTTT.

The genes are TRBV9 and TRBJ1-1; no definite D call. Deletions cut 2 bases from V and 0 bases from J, with 5 bases between. The germline CDR1 and CDR2 sequences are SGDLS and YYNGEE. This CDR3 is 13 amino acids long. CDR3 protein: CASSVQMNTEAFF. CDR3 sequence (DNA): TGTGCCAGCAGCGTTCAGATGAACACTGAAGCTTTCTTT.

V is TRBV9 and J is TRBJ1-1, with D hard to call. The V end was cut by 4 bases, the J end by 3 bases, with 22 bases between. Germline CDR1 SGDLS, CDR2 YYNGEE. The CDR3 loop spans 17 amino acids. The CDR3 reads CASSPRFALGEDTEAFF. The CDR3 region has the DNA TGTGCCAGCAGCCCCAGATTTGCCCTCGGAGAGGACACTGAAGCTTTCTTT.

The CDR3 here is CAATRADTDTQYF. In nucleotides, the CDR3 is TGTGCCGCCACCAGGGCAGATACAGATACGCAGTATTTT. V and J are TRBV15 and TRBJ2-3; D perhaps matches TRBD1 (5 bases). The germline V gene has CDR1 LNHNV and CDR2 YYDKDF (reference sequence). The CDR3 is 13 residues long. V gave up 11 bases and J gave up 3 bases, with 15 bases separating them.

This chain uses TRBV6-1 with TRBJ2-3; no reliable D call. Looked up from germline, CDR1 is MNHNS and CDR2 is SASEGT. Trimming took off 5 bases at V and 6 bases at J, with 6 bases between the two ends. This CDR3 has 11 amino acids. The chain's CDR3 is CASSTGDTQYF. CDR3 bases: TGTGCCAGCAGTACCGGGGATACGCAGTATTTT.

This clone was counted a single time. The rearrangement links TRBV27 to TRBJ2-2, with 8 nucleotides matching TRBD2. Germline trimming cut 2 bases from V and 7 bases from J; bases unmatched to any gene: 9. The CDR3 totals 16 residues. Germline CDR1 MNHEY, CDR2 SMNVEV (reference sequence). The CDR3 sequence is CASSLIPGGRVGELFF. In nucleotides, the CDR3 is TGTGCCAGCAGTTTAATCCCGGGGGGGCGGGTCGGGGAGCTGTTTTTT.

This chain connects TRBV7-9 to TRBJ2-3; D remains ambiguous. The V and J ends lost 4 bases and 6 bases respectively, with 8 bases between them. The CDR3 is 12 amino acids. CDR1 and CDR2 (germline): SEHNR, FQNEAQ (reference sequence). CDR3 in amino acids: CASSYPRDTQYF. CDR3 sequence (DNA): TGTGCCAGCAGCTACCCGCGGGATACGCAGTATTTT.

The sample holds a few counts of this clone. The chain recombines TRBV29-1 with TRBJ1-1; unclear D gene. This CDR3 spans 12 amino acids. Germline lookup yields CDR1 SQVTM and CDR2 ANQGSEA. Trimming stripped 5 bases from V and 0 bases from J, with 7 bases between. The CDR3 bases are TGCAGCGTTTGTCACATGAACACTGAAGCTTTCTTT. Translated, it gives CSVCHMNTEAFF. Drawing the rest from reference TRBV29-1 and TRBJ1-1, the complete variable domain is SAVISQKPSRDICQRGTSLTIQCQVDSQVTMMFWYRQQPGQSLTLIATANQGSEATYESGFVIDKFPISRPNLTFSTLTVSNMSPEDSSIYLCSVCHMNTEAFFGQGTRLTVV.

This clone has a handful of counts. The V and J genes are TRBV4-3 and TRBJ1-4; TRBD1 might be the D (6 bases). Trimming pared 0 bases from V and 2 bases from J, leaving 13 bases between. CDR3 length: 17 amino acids. Germline CDR1 is LGHNA and CDR2 is YSLEER. CDR3 in amino acids: CASSQDRGTGTNEKLFF. DNA of the CDR3: TGCGCCAGCAGCCAAGATCGAGGAACAGGGACTAATGAAAAACTGTTTTTT.

The chain is built from TRBV7-2 and TRBJ2-7; 7 bases align to TRBD1. The length of the CDR3 is 14 residues. CDR1 SGHTA and CDR2 FQGNSA come from the germline V gene. Germline trimming cut 1 base from V and 2 bases from J; bases unmatched to any gene: 2. The CDR3 region is CASSLDRGAYEQYF. The CDR3 coding sequence is TGTGCCAGCAGCTTAGACAGGGGCGCCTACGAGCAGTACTTC.

The V gene is TRBV30, the J gene TRBJ2-7; 7 bases align to TRBD1. Trimming removed 5 bases from V and 3 bases from J; junction bases left unmatched: 4. CDR1 and CDR2 (germline): GTSNPN, SVGIG (reference sequence). This CDR3 comprises 12 residues. CDR3 nucleotides: TGTGCCTGGGTCCAGGGGGACTACGAGCAGTACTTC. Translating gives CAWVQGDYEQYF.